These 3 T cell receptor beta chains came from one sample sequenced in a study of blood T cell repertoires in COVID-19. Clones were sequenced by immunoSEQ multiplex PCR, and TCRdb holds only the in-frame ones, with some missing. The sample has approximately 260,000 clones; roughly 84% are singletons. The sample taken for sequencing was peripheral blood. These receptors came from a woman aged 40 to 49 who had recovered from COVID-19.

The chain couples TRBV12-5 to TRBJ1-4, with D possibly matching TRBD1 (6 bases). The germline V gene has CDR1 LGHNT and CDR2 FRNRAP. The CDR3 is 15 residues long. V gave up 7 bases and J gave up 0 bases, with 12 bases separating them. CDR3 DNA sequence: TGTGCTAGTGCTGCGGACAGTGCAACTAATGAAAAACTGTTTTTT. Encoded protein: CASAADSATNEKLFF.

V and J are TRBV15 and TRBJ2-1, with TRBD2 matching over 8 bases. Germline CDR1 and CDR2: LNHNV and YYDKDF (reference sequence). CDR3 size: 13 residues. Trimming at V came to 6 bases and at J to 6 bases, leaving 4 bases not matched to a gene. The CDR3 DNA follows: TGTGCCACCAGGGCGGGAGGAGGCAATGAGCAGTTCTTC. Its translation is CATRAGGGNEQFF.

The chain joins TRBV6-5 to TRBJ2-2, with 7 bases fitting TRBD2. The germline V gene has CDR1 MNHEY and CDR2 SVGAGI. The CDR3 is 15 residues long. After removal of 6 bases from V and 4 bases from J, the junction contained 8 bases not matched to a gene. The CDR3 nucleotides are TGTGCCAGCAGCGGGCGGGAGCCGGGCACCGGGGAGCTGTTTTTT. It encodes CASSGREPGTGELFF.